The T cell receptor (beta chain) under discussion was sequenced for a study of OX40 agonist ivuxolimab in advanced cancers. Study as a whole: One patient with hepatocellular carcinoma and two with cutaneous melanoma, three in all, had partial responses. General study points: CD8+ T cells showed, on average, more clonal expansion than CD4+ cells.

This clone was detected once. The antigen remains undetermined. Clones were sequenced by immunoSEQ multiplex PCR, and TCRdb holds only the in-frame ones, with some missing. The sample contains more than 70,000 clones, roughly 82% of which appear only once. The CDR3 has 16 residues. This sample comprised CD4+ or CD8+ T cells sorted from blood, obtained in a trial of the OX40 agonist ivuxolimab. The sequence was collected from an adult with an advanced solid tumor such as melanoma, head and neck, liver or kidney cancer. The V call is TRBV21-1, the J call TRBJ2-7; the DNA was not compared with TRBD2, the D call given in the table. TRBV21-1 is a known pseudogene. In DNA form, the CDR3 reads TGTGCCAGCAGCAAAGGGCAGGCGGGGGGTCTCTACGAGCAGTACTTC. Its protein product is CASSKGQAGGLYEQYF.